This T cell receptor beta chain was observed in a study of CD8 T cells in ankylosing spondylitis. General study findings and limits: Matched ankylosing spondylitis synovial fluid reportedly contained a significantly enriched population of disease-linked clones. What appeared characteristic of ankylosing spondylitis blood was a TCR beta motif of seven to nine highly homologous variants.

V lost 0 bases and J 2 bases, leaving 9 bases between the germline ends. Germline V lookup: CDR1 SGHKS, CDR2 YYEKEE (reference sequence). The length of the CDR3 is 15 residues. As for this clonotype: What it recognizes is unknown.

TCRdb reanalysed the 5' RACE reads using MiXCR and keeps one entry per CDR3 protein. Of roughly 300,000 distinct CDR3 sequences listed, approximately 8.2% are singletons. This receptor was taken from a male donor with ankylosing spondylitis. The chain couples TRBV5-5 to TRBJ2-1; D unclear. The sequenced material came from blood, either unsorted or a sorted T cell fraction (not recorded which). The CDR3 loop reads CASSLGQLTYNEQFF. The CDR3 DNA reads TGTGCCAGCAGCTTGGGCCAGCTCACCTACAATGAGCAGTTCTTC.